The T cell receptor (beta chain) under discussion was sequenced for a study of response to subunit inactivated influenza vaccine. On this clonotype itself: The antigen is undetermined.

Study findings and constraints: Each seasonal influenza vaccination recruits few new T cells, the authors suggested.

Looked up from germline, CDR1 is SNHLY and CDR2 is FYNNEI. This CDR3 contains 14 residues. V lost 7 bases, J lost 2 bases, and 15 bases lay in between. One entry per CDR3 protein results from TCRdb running MiXCR on the RT-PCR reads. Among hundreds of thousands of distinct CDR3 sequences, about 15% were seen once, and the ten largest hold 6.5% to 8.5%. The clonotype originates from a man aged 50-59 years who received an inactivated influenza vaccine. Sequences were derived from PBMCs from blood, sampled 14 days before vaccination. The chain couples TRBV2 to TRBJ2-7, with a possible D match to TRBD1 (6 bases). The DNA of the CDR3 is TGTGCCAGCAACAGGTGGGACACTGCCTACGAGCAGTACTTC. Translating gives CASNRWDTAYEQYF.